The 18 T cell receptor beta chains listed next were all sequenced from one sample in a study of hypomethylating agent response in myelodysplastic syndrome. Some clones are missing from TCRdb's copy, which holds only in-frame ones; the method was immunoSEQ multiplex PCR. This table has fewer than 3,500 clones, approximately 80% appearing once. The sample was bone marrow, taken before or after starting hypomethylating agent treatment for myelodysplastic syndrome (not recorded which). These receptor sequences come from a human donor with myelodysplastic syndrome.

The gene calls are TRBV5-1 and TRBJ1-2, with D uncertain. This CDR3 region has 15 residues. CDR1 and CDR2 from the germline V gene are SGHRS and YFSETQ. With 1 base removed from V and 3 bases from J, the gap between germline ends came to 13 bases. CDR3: CASSLRFGSYYGYTF. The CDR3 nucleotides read TGCGCCAGCAGCTTGCGGTTCGGCAGCTACTATGGCTACACCTTC. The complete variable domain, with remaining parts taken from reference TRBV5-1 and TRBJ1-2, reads KAGVTQTPRYLIKTRGQQVTLSCSPISGHRSVSWYQQTPGQGLQFLFEYFSETQRNKGNFPGRFSGRQFSNSRSEMNVSTLELGDSALYLCASSLRFGSYYGYTFGSGTRLTVV.

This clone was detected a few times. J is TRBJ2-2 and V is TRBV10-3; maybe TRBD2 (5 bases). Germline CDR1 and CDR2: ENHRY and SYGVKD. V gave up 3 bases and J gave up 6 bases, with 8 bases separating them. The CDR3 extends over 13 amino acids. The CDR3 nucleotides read TGTGCCATCAGTGAACCGGGGTCCGGGGAGCTGTTTTTT. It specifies CAISEPGSGELFF.

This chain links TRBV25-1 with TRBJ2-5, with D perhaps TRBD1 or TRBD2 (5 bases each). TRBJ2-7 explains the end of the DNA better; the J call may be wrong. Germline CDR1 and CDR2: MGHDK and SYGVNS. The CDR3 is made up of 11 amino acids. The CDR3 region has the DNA TGTGCCAGCGGGGGCTCCTACGAGCAGTACTTC. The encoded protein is CASGGSYEQYF.

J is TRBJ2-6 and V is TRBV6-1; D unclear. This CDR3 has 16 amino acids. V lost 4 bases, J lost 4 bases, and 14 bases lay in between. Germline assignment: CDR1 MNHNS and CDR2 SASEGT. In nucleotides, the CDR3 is TGTGCCAGCAGTGCCTATCCTTCTGGCGGGGCCAACGTCCTGACTTTC. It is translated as CASSAYPSGGANVLTF.

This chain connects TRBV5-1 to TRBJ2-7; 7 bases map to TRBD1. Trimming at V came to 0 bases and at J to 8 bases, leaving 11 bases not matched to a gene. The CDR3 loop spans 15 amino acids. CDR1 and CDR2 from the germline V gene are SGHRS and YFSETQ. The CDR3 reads CASSLGSTGMDKQYF. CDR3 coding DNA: TGCGCCAGCAGCTTGGGGTCGACAGGGATGGACAAGCAGTACTTC. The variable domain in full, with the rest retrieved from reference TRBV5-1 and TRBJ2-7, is KAGVTQTPRYLIKTRGQQVTLSCSPISGHRSVSWYQQTPGQGLQFLFEYFSETQRNKGNFPGRFSGRQFSNSRSEMNVSTLELGDSALYLCASSLGSTGMDKQYFGPGTRLTVT.

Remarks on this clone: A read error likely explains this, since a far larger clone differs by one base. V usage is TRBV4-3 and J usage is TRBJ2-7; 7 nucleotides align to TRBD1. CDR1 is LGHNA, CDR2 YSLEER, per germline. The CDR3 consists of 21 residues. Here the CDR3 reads CASSQDLHSGDSLFRNSPLHF. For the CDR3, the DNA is TGCGCCAGCAGCCAAGATCTCCATTCCGGGGACAGCCTTTTTCGGAATTCACCCCTCCACTTC.

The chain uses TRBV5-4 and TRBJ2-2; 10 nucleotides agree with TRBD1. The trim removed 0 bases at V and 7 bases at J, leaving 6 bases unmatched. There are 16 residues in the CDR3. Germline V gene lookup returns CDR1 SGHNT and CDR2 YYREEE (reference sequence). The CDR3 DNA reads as TGTGCCAGCAGCTTGGCCGACAGGGGGCTAAACGGGGAGCTGTTTTTT. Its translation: CASSLADRGLNGELFF.

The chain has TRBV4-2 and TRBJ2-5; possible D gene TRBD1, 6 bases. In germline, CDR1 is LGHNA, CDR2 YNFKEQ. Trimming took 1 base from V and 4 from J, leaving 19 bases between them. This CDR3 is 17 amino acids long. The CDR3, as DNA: TGTGCCAGCAGCCAAGGATGGGCCGCAGGGGTGGCAGAGACCCAGTACTTC. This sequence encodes CASSQGWAAGVAETQYF.

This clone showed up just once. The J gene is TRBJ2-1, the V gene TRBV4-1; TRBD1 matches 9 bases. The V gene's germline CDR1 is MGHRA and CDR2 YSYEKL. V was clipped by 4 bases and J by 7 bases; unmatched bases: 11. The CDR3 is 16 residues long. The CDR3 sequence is CASSPLGGTGMNEQFF. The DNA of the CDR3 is TGCGCCAGCAGCCCTTTGGGTGGGACAGGGATGAATGAGCAGTTCTTC.

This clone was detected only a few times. The CDR3, as DNA: TGTGCCAGCACGGACCTAGCGGGGGATTTGACCCAGTACTTC. Residues: CASTDLAGDLTQYF. This chain joins TRBV28 and TRBJ2-5, with 10 bases lining up with TRBD2. Unmatched junction bases numbered 9, after V lost 7 bases and J lost 7 bases. The length of the CDR3 is 14 residues. The germline V gene has CDR1 MDHEN and CDR2 SYDVKM.

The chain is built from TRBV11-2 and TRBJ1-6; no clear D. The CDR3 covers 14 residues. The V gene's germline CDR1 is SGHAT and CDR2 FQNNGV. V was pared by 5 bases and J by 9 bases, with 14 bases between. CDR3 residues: CASSQQVSGSPLHF. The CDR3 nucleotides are TGTGCCAGCAGCCAGCAGGTGTCGGGTTCACCCCTCCACTTT.

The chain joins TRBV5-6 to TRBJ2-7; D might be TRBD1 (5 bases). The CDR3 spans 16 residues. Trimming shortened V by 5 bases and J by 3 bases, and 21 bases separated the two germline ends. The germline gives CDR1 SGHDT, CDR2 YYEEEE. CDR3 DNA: TGTGCCAGCAGGCCGAGGCGGTTCGTAGGGGACTACGAGCAGTACTTC. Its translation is CASRPRRFVGDYEQYF.

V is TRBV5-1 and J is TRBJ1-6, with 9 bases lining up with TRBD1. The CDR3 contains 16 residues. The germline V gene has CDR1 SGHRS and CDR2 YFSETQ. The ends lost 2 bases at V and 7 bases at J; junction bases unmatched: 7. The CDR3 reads CASSFTGGAGNSPLHF. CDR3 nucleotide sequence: TGCGCCAGCAGCTTTACAGGGGGCGCCGGGAATTCACCCCTCCACTTT.

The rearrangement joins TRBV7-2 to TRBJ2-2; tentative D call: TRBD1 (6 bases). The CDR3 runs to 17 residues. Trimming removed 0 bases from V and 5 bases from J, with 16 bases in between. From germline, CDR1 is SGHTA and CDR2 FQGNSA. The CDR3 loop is CASSLAWGGTLTGELFF. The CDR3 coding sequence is TGTGCCAGCAGCTTAGCGTGGGGTGGGACACTTACCGGGGAGCTGTTTTTT. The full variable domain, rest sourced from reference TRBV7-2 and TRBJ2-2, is GAGVSQSPSNKVTEKGKDVELRCDPISGHTALYWYRQSLGQGLEFLIYFQGNSAPDKSGLPSDRFSAERTGGSVSTLTIQRTQQEDSAVYLCASSLAWGGTLTGELFFGEGSRLTVL.

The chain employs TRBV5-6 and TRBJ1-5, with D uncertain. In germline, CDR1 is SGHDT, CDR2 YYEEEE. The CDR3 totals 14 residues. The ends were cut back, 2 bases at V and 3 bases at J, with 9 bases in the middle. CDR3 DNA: TGTGCCAGCAGCTTTCACGGGTTCAATCAGCCCCAGCATTTT. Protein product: CASSFHGFNQPQHF.

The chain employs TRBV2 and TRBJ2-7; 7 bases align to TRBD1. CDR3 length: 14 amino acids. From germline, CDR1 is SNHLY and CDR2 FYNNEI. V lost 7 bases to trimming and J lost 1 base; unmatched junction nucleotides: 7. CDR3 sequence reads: CASTPGQRSYEQYF. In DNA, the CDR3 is TGTGCCAGCACTCCGGGACAGCGATCCTACGAGCAGTACTTC.

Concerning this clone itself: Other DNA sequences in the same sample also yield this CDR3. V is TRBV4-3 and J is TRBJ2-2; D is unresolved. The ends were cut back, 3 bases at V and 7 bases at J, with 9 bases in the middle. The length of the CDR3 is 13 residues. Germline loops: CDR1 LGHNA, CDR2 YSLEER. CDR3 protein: CASSQDYGGELFF. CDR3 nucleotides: TGCGCCAGCAGCCAGGATTATGGCGGGGAGCTGTTTTTT.

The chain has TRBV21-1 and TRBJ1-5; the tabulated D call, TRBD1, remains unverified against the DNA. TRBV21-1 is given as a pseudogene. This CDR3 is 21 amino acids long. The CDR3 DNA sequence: TGTGCCAGCAGCAAAGATCGGGCAGGGGCCTTCATTATACATAGCAATCAGCCCCAGCATTTT. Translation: CASSKDRAGAFIIHSNQPQHF.